Shown below are 2 T cell receptor beta chains from a single sample sequenced in a study of breast tumors, draining lymph nodes, adjacent tissues. Axillary draining lymph nodes of breast cancer patients supplied the node samples. MiXCR was run by TCRdb on the multiplex PCR reads, yielding one entry per CDR3 protein. The table includes about 180,000 distinct CDR3 sequences, approximately 33% detected once. Sequencing was performed on axillary lymph node tissue. The receptors shown here come from a female donor with breast cancer. Some clones in this sample may be carry-over from other donors' samples.

The chain is built from TRBV6-2 or TRBV6-3 and TRBJ2-7; 9 bases line up with TRBD2. The CDR3 is 14 amino acids. Per the germline V gene, CDR1 is MNHEY and CDR2 is SVGEGT. V lost 6 bases to trimming and J lost 5 bases; unmatched junction nucleotides: 8. The CDR3 coding sequence is TGTGCCAGCAGGGGGGGGGTAGCGGGAGACGAGCAGTACTTC. Encoded protein: CASRGGVAGDEQYF.

V usage is TRBV12-5 and J usage is TRBJ2-1; 10 nucleotides match TRBD2. The germline gives CDR1 LGHNT, CDR2 FRNRAP. Trimming cost V 4 bases and J 8 bases; bases outside gene matches: 11. This CDR3 has 16 amino acids. The CDR3 region has the DNA TGTGCTAGTGGTTCTTTAGCGGGGGGAGGGTGGGATGAGCAGTTCTTC. This encodes CASGSLAGGGWDEQFF.